This entry lists 14 T cell receptor beta chains sequenced from one sample in a study of blood T cells in healthy people across ages. Sample-barcoded 5' priming and a J-beta primer mix drove a second PCR of roughly 7 to 11 cycles. TCRdb analysed the 5' RACE reads with MiXCR anew, one entry per CDR3 protein. The repertoire includes 600,000 to 850,000 distinct CDR3 sequences, around a quarter of them detected once, and 9.4% sits in the top ten. These data were likewise used in another study, on T cells of mothers and their children.

The sample comprised blood. All receptors come from a boy younger than 18 in good health.

In its sample, this clonotype was seen a few times. This chain connects TRBV6-2 or TRBV6-3 to TRBJ1-5; D gene uncertain. Germline V lookup: CDR1 MNHEY, CDR2 SVGEGT. V was trimmed by 5 bases and J by 6 bases, leaving 8 bases between them. The CDR3 covers 12 residues. The CDR3 here is CASSDLSQPQHF. CDR3 coding DNA: TGTGCCAGCAGTGACTTAAGTCAGCCCCAGCATTTT.

This clonotype showed up just a few times. The chain recombines TRBV5-1 with TRBJ2-6, with 8 positions matching TRBD1. The CDR3 is 16 amino acids. With 4 bases clipped from V and 1 base from J, the junction kept 4 bases outside the gene matches. From germline, CDR1 is SGHRS and CDR2 YFSETQ. The CDR3 reads CASSTTGESGANVLTF. CDR3 DNA: TGCGCCAGCAGCACGACAGGGGAATCTGGGGCCAACGTCCTGACTTTC.

This clonotype was counted between two and nine times. This sequence joins TRBV20-1 and TRBJ2-1; 15 nucleotides line up with TRBD2. V gave up 6 bases and J gave up 8 bases; unmatched junction bases: 8. Germline CDR1 DFQATT, CDR2 SNEGSKA (reference sequence). CDR3 length: 15 amino acids. CDR3 sequence reads: CSAEPGTSGRYEQFF. CDR3 coding DNA: TGCAGTGCAGAACCTGGGACTAGCGGGAGGTATGAGCAGTTCTTC.

The table lists this clonotype with a few counts. This chain connects TRBV7-2 to TRBJ1-6; D may be TRBD1 (5 bases). The V end was cut by 2 bases, the J end by 10 bases, with 15 bases between. The CDR3 totals 15 residues. The germline gives CDR1 SGHTA, CDR2 FQGNSA. CDR3 sequence reads: CASSLLSGGDSPLHF. The CDR3 bases are TGTGCCAGCAGCTTATTATCGGGGGGAGACTCACCCCTCCACTTT. The full variable domain, completed using reference TRBV7-2 and TRBJ1-6, is GAGVSQSPSNKVTEKGKDVELRCDPISGHTALYWYRQSLGQGLEFLIYFQGNSAPDKSGLPSDRFSAERTGGSVSTLTIQRTQQEDSAVYLCASSLLSGGDSPLHFGNGTRLTVT.

The chain has TRBV20-1 and TRBJ2-5; D remains ambiguous. The DNA end is a closer match to TRBJ2-7, so the J assignment may be wrong. This CDR3 has 12 amino acids. Germline V gives CDR1 DFQATT, CDR2 SNEGSKA (reference sequence). CDR3 DNA: TGCAGTGCTAGTTTCGGTTCCTACGAGCAGTACTTC. Amino acids: CSASFGSYEQYF.

This clonotype showed up many times. The rearrangement uses TRBV9 and TRBJ2-1, with D unresolved. V lost 0 bases and J lost 0, with 4 bases in between. CDR3 length: 14 amino acids. Germline values: CDR1 SGDLS, CDR2 YYNGEE. The CDR3 reads CASSVGGSYNEQFF. CDR3 nucleotide sequence: TGTGCCAGCAGCGTAGGGGGCTCCTACAATGAGCAGTTCTTC. The full variable domain, with the rest looked up from reference TRBV9 and TRBJ2-1, is DSGVTQTPKHLITATGQRVTLRCSPRSGDLSVYWYQQSLDQGLQFLIQYYNGEERAKGNILERFSAQQFPDLHSELNLSSLELGDSALYFCASSVGGSYNEQFFGPGTRLTVL.

CDR3 in amino acids: CASSLEPGGGQETQYF. The DNA of the CDR3 is TGTGCCAGCAGCTTAGAGCCAGGGGGTGGACAAGAGACCCAGTACTTC. The chain combines TRBV7-4 with TRBJ2-5; 7 bases agree with TRBD1. CDR1 and CDR2 from the germline V gene are SGHVT and SQSDAQ. The CDR3 extends over 16 amino acids. The V gene end was trimmed by 1 base and the J gene end by 2 bases; junction bases not matched to a gene: 7.

The chain uses TRBV2 and TRBJ1-5; D unclear. The V and J ends lost 0 bases and 0 bases respectively, with 15 bases between them. The CDR3 has 18 amino acids. CDR1 is SNHLY and CDR2 is FYNNEI in the germline V gene. The CDR3 loop reads CASSEAHTRSYSNQPQHF. The DNA for the CDR3 is TGTGCCAGCAGTGAAGCGCATACACGGTCCTATAGCAATCAGCCCCAGCATTTT.

This clonotype was detected only a few times. V usage is TRBV19 and J usage is TRBJ1-5; TRBD1 matches 9 bases. Losses at the gene ends were 6 bases for V and 7 bases for J; bases not matched to a gene: 10. There are 15 residues in the CDR3. The germline gives CDR1 LNHDA, CDR2 SQIVND (reference sequence). The CDR3 DNA reads TGTGCCAGTAGGATGGGACAGGGTCTTCTCCAGCCCCAGCATTTT. It encodes CASRMGQGLLQPQHF.

This clonotype was seen only a few times. This sequence joins TRBV7-9 and TRBJ2-5; D might be TRBD2 (6 bases). TRBJ2-1 explains the end of the DNA better; the J call may be wrong. CDR1 SEHNR and CDR2 FQNEAQ come from the germline V gene (reference sequence). The CDR3 consists of 12 residues. CDR3 nucleotides: TGTGCCAGCAGCTTATGGGCGGGGGAGCAGTTCTTC. It is translated as CASSLWAGEQFF.

This clonotype has just a few counts. This sequence joins TRBV4-1 and TRBJ2-7; D possibly corresponds to TRBD1 (6 bases). Trimming pared 4 bases from V and 5 bases from J, leaving 21 bases between. Germline V gives CDR1 MGHRA, CDR2 YSYEKL. The CDR3 loop spans 16 amino acids. The CDR3 DNA reads as TGCGCCAGCAGCCTCATCCAGGGACACTCCGGGGACGAGCAGTACTTC. It yields the protein CASSLIQGHSGDEQYF.

This clonotype was seen many times. The chain uses TRBV4-1 and TRBJ2-2; D uncertain. The CDR3 loop spans 17 amino acids. V was pared by 4 bases and J by 0 bases, with 15 bases between. Germline V gene sequence: CDR1 MGHRA, CDR2 YSYEKL. The CDR3 spells CASSPGPLGPNTGELFF. Written as DNA, the CDR3 is TGCGCCAGCAGCCCTGGGCCTCTGGGTCCGAACACCGGGGAGCTGTTTTTT.

The V and J genes are TRBV19 and TRBJ2-1; TRBD1 matches at 10 bases. V was pared by 6 bases and J by 4 bases, with 6 bases of the junction left unmatched. The CDR3 covers 15 residues. Germline-derived CDR1 and CDR2 are LNHDA and SQIVND (reference sequence). The CDR3 here is CASRLGQGKYNEQFF. In nucleotides, the CDR3 is TGTGCCAGTAGACTGGGACAGGGGAAATACAATGAGCAGTTCTTC.

The chain uses TRBV5-6 and TRBJ1-4; TRBD1 might be the D (6 bases). CDR1 and CDR2 from the germline V gene are SGHDT and YYEEEE. There are 16 residues in the CDR3. Deletions cut 0 bases from V and 8 bases from J, with 17 bases between. The CDR3 sequence is CASSLAQGIWKEKLFF. CDR3 nucleotides: TGTGCCAGCAGCTTGGCACAGGGTATTTGGAAGGAAAAACTGTTTTTT. Based on the CDR3 plus reference TRBV5-6 and TRBJ1-4, the full variable domain is DAGVTQSPTHLIKTRGQQVTLRCSPKSGHDTVSWYQQALGQGPQFIFQYYEEEERQRGNFPDRFSGHQFPNYSSELNVNALLLGDSALYLCASSLAQGIWKEKLFFGSGTQLSVL.